These 32 T cell receptor beta chains came from one sample sequenced in a study of glioma-infiltrating T cells. TCR alpha and beta CDR3 regions were amplified from RNA using iRepertoire nested multiplex PCR. TCRdb re-called the multiplex PCR reads through MiXCR, storing one row per CDR3 protein. The table lists around 390,000 distinct CDR3 sequences, 41% of them singletons. Sequencing was performed on glioma tissue, nonneoplastic brain tissue, or PBMCs (not recorded which). Every receptor here comes from a human donor with low-grade glioma or glioblastoma, undergoing nonglioma brain surgery, or in good health (not recorded which).

This clonotype has a handful of counts. In DNA, the CDR3 is TGTGCCAGCAGCTCGGCCGGGCTAGCGGGAACCACAGATACGCAGTATTTT. Translation: CASSSAGLAGTTDTQYF. The chain is built from TRBV13 and TRBJ2-3, with 9 bases that match TRBD2. The germline CDR1 and CDR2 sequences are PRHDT and FYEKMQ (reference sequence). V lost 4 bases and J lost 2; bases outside the gene matches: 10. The CDR3 is made up of 17 amino acids.

The chain is built from TRBV28 and TRBJ1-2; no reliable D call. V gave up 7 bases and J gave up 6 bases, with 9 bases separating them. The CDR3 contains 11 residues. The germline gives CDR1 MDHEN, CDR2 SYDVKM. The CDR3 bases are TGTGCCAGCAACCGAAGGGATGGCTACACCTTC. It is translated as CASNRRDGYTF.

In the case of this clonotype: A much bigger clone sits one base away, suggesting this may be a read error. The rearrangement uses TRBV6-2 or TRBV6-3 and TRBJ1-1; D remains ambiguous. CDR3 length: 17 residues. Germline lookup yields CDR1 MNHEY and CDR2 SVGEGT. CDR3 amino acids: CASIYPETPQMNTEAFF. CDR3 bases: TGTGCCAGCATTTACCCAGAAACGCCGCAGATGAACACTGAAGCTTTCTTT.

A few counts support this clonotype. The genes are TRBV28 and TRBJ2-5, with D maybe TRBD1 (5 bases). Germline V gene sequence: CDR1 MDHEN, CDR2 SYDVKM. CDR3 length: 14 amino acids. Trimming left V 6 bases short and J 5 bases short, with 16 bases between. The CDR3 sequence: CASSLTDNKETQYF. The CDR3 DNA is TGTGCCAGCAGCCTGACAGATAACAAGGAGACCCAGTACTTC.

The table lists this clonotype with a few counts. This sequence joins TRBV3-1 and TRBJ2-7; D not certain. CDR1 LGHDT and CDR2 YNNKEL come from the germline V gene (reference sequence). The CDR3 covers 12 residues. Trimming took 5 bases from V and 1 from J, leaving 6 bases between them. CDR3 sequence reads: CASSAFSYEQYF. For the CDR3, the DNA is TGTGCCAGCAGCGCCTTTTCCTACGAGCAGTACTTC.

V gene TRBV6-2 or TRBV6-3 combines with J gene TRBJ2-1, with 7 nucleotides matching TRBD2. Germline V gene sequence: CDR1 MNHEY, CDR2 SVGEGT. The CDR3 has 19 amino acids. The V and J ends lost 2 bases and 2 bases, in that order; junction bases with no gene match: 15. The CDR3 sequence: CASSYPPLPWGGAYNEQFF. The DNA for the CDR3 is TGTGCCAGCAGTTACCCGCCGCTCCCCTGGGGGGGGGCCTACAATGAGCAGTTCTTC.

The J gene is TRBJ2-7, the V gene TRBV4-1; weak D call: TRBD1 (6 bases). Germline V gives CDR1 MGHRA, CDR2 YSYEKL. This CDR3 has 14 residues. The V end lost 2 bases, the J end lost 2 bases, and 10 bases lay between the germline ends. The CDR3 nucleotides are TGCGCCAGCAGCCAAAGGACAGAGGCCTACGAGCAGTACTTC. This gives the protein CASSQRTEAYEQYF.

This clonotype was detected a few times. The chain carries TRBV12-3 or TRBV12-4 and TRBJ1-1; 8 bases are shared with TRBD1. V shed 3 bases and J 1 base; nucleotides not matched to a gene: 13. This CDR3 has 18 residues. The CDR3 region has the DNA TGTGCCAGCAGTTTTGGATCCCAGGGGGCGCCGGGGAACACTGAAGCTTTCTTT. It specifies CASSFGSQGAPGNTEAFF.

The chain recombines TRBV7-8 with TRBJ1-5; D is uncertain. The length of the CDR3 is 13 residues. The ends were cut back, 1 base at V and 5 bases at J, with 6 bases in the middle. CDR1 is SGHVS, CDR2 FQNEAQ, per germline. The CDR3 region has the DNA TGTGCCAGCAGCTTAGGGGTCGATCAGCCCCAGCATTTT. Protein sequence: CASSLGVDQPQHF.

This clonotype was counted at least ten times. V usage is TRBV20-1 and J usage is TRBJ2-1; 7 bases line up with TRBD2. The CDR3 sequence is 14 residues long. Germline CDR1 DFQATT, CDR2 SNEGSKA (reference sequence). The junction had 2 bases not matched to a gene; V was cut back by 0 bases and J by 3 bases. CDR3 in amino acids: CSAREAGFYNEQFF. The CDR3 coding sequence is TGCAGTGCTAGAGAAGCGGGGTTCTACAATGAGCAGTTCTTC.

This chain connects TRBV4-1 to TRBJ2-1, with D hard to call. Trimming removed 0 bases from V and 9 bases from J, with 9 bases in between. In germline, CDR1 is MGHRA, CDR2 YSYEKL. The CDR3 totals 13 residues. The CDR3 here is CASSQEVFTEQFF. The CDR3 DNA follows: TGCGCCAGCAGCCAAGAAGTTTTTACTGAGCAGTTCTTC.

This clonotype was detected a few times. The genes are TRBV28 and TRBJ2-4; the D gene is possibly TRBD1 (6 bases). The V gene's germline CDR1 is MDHEN and CDR2 SYDVKM. V was trimmed by 5 bases and J by 2 bases, leaving 10 bases between them. The CDR3 has 14 amino acids. The CDR3 DNA sequence: TGTGCCAGCAGTAGGCAGGGGACCAAAAACATTCAGTACTTC. This sequence encodes CASSRQGTKNIQYF.

This clonotype was seen repeatedly, ten times or more. CDR3 sequence reads: CASSQGRDTEAFF. CDR3 DNA sequence: TGCGCCAGCAGCCAAGGCAGGGACACTGAAGCTTTCTTT. V is TRBV4-1 and J is TRBJ1-1, with TRBD1 as a possible D gene (5 bases). Germline assignment: CDR1 MGHRA and CDR2 YSYEKL. The CDR3 loop spans 13 amino acids. Trimming removed 1 base from V and 3 bases from J, with 6 bases in between.

The chain joins TRBV7-2 to TRBJ2-1; D is unclear. The CDR3 contains 11 residues. V lost 5 bases and J lost 9, with 8 bases in between. The germline gives CDR1 SGHTA, CDR2 FQGNSA. CDR3 residues: CASSTQAEQFF. In nucleotides, the CDR3 is TGTGCCAGCAGCACCCAGGCTGAGCAGTTCTTC.

The rearrangement joins TRBV20-1 to TRBJ2-1, with a weak D call TRBD1 (6 bases). V lost 6 bases, J lost 3 bases, and 15 bases lay in between. The CDR3 consists of 14 residues. Germline V gene sequence: CDR1 DFQATT, CDR2 SNEGSKA (reference sequence). The CDR3 reads CSATQGFVYNEQFF. In DNA form, the CDR3 reads TGCAGTGCAACTCAGGGGTTCGTCTACAATGAGCAGTTCTTC.

This clonotype came up many times. V is TRBV27 and J is TRBJ2-7; D gene unclear. This CDR3 contains 13 residues. From germline, CDR1 is MNHEY and CDR2 SMNVEV (reference sequence). The V end lost 3 bases, the J end lost 1 base, and 7 bases lay between the germline ends. The CDR3 sequence: CASSFLDSYEQYF. CDR3 in DNA: TGTGCCAGCAGTTTTTTGGATTCCTACGAGCAGTACTTC.

This clonotype was counted once. Its ends do not fully match the called genes, so a read error is possible. The rearrangement links TRBV11-2 to TRBJ1-3; unclear D gene. CDR1 and CDR2 (germline): SGHAT, FQNNGV. The CDR3 consists of 15 residues. CDR3 nucleotides: TGTGCCAGAAGCTTAGTTGGGAGCTCTGGAAACACCATATATTTT. Amino acid sequence: CARSLVGSSGNTIYF.

As concerns this clonotype: The junction departs from germline at one end; a sequencing error may be responsible. The CDR3 here is CAISESRTANTGELFF. In DNA, the CDR3 is TGTGCCATCAGTGAGTCTAGGACAGCGAACACCGGGGAGCTGTTTTTT. The chain uses TRBV6-1 and TRBJ2-2; TRBD1 is a possible D gene (6 bases). CDR3 length: 16 residues. Looked up from germline, CDR1 is MNHNS and CDR2 is SASEGT.

The genes are TRBV12-3 or TRBV12-4 and TRBJ2-7; unclear D gene. With 8 bases removed from V and 4 bases from J, the gap between germline ends came to 15 bases. CDR3 length: 13 residues. CDR3 nucleotide sequence: TGTGCCAGCTCCGTAGGACCCAGGTACGAGCAGTACTTC. This sequence encodes CASSVGPRYEQYF.

This clonotype was seen a few times. The chain carries TRBV20-1 and TRBJ2-5, with D tentatively TRBD1 or TRBD2 (6 bases each). CDR1 and CDR2 from the germline V gene are DFQATT and SNEGSKA (reference sequence). The CDR3 length is 15 residues. V was trimmed by 5 bases and J by 3 bases, leaving 19 bases between them. CDR3 sequence reads: CSAHELGGLEETQYF. DNA of the CDR3: TGCAGTGCTCACGAACTTGGGGGGCTAGAAGAGACCCAGTACTTC.

This CDR3 reads CAISDEERGTEAFF. As DNA, the CDR3 is TGTGCCATCAGTGATGAAGAGCGAGGCACTGAAGCTTTCTTT. This chain connects TRBV10-3 to TRBJ1-1; D is unclear. Trimming pared 3 bases from V and 4 bases from J, leaving 12 bases between. Looked up from germline, CDR1 is ENHRY and CDR2 is SYGVKD. The CDR3 runs to 14 residues.

The genes are TRBV6-2 or TRBV6-3 and TRBJ2-2; TRBD2 might be the D (5 bases). CDR1 and CDR2 from the germline V gene are MNHEY and SVGEGT. The CDR3 sequence is 14 residues long. This CDR3 is CACSGRGNTGELFF. CDR3 coding DNA: TGTGCTTGCAGTGGTCGGGGGAACACCGGGGAGCTGTTTTTT.

This clonotype was recorded many times. The chain carries TRBV27 and TRBJ1-6; D is ambiguous. Trimming removed 3 bases from V and 10 bases from J, with 10 bases in between. This CDR3 comprises 13 residues. CDR1 and CDR2 from the germline V gene are MNHEY and SMNVEV (reference sequence). CDR3: CASSFGSVSPLHF. CDR3 in DNA: TGTGCCAGCAGTTTCGGATCGGTGTCACCCCTCCACTTT.

The V gene is TRBV10-3, the J gene TRBJ2-3; D is possibly TRBD2 (6 bases). Trimming removed 5 bases at V and 7 bases at J, with 19 bases between. This CDR3 is 15 amino acids long. Germline CDR1 and CDR2: ENHRY and SYGVKD. For the CDR3, the DNA is TGTGCCATCAGTCCATCGTTAACGGGACTCAATACGCAGTATTTT. Translating it yields CAISPSLTGLNTQYF.

The V call is TRBV14, the J call TRBJ2-1, with D possibly matching TRBD2 (6 bases). Trimming stripped 6 bases from V and 6 bases from J, with 18 bases between. The germline V gene encodes CDR1 SGHDN and CDR2 FVKESK. The length of the CDR3 is 15 residues. In nucleotides, the CDR3 is TGTGCCAGCAGTCCATGGTTTCGGGGAGGCAATGAGCAGTTCTTC. This sequence encodes CASSPWFRGGNEQFF.

In the case of this clonotype: This may come from a read error, since a much larger clone is one base off. The chain joins TRBV28 to TRBJ2-3; 12 bases are shared with TRBD2. Germline V gene lookup returns CDR1 MDHEN and CDR2 SYDVKM. The CDR3 runs to 17 residues. V lost 9 bases, J lost 6 bases, and 16 bases stayed unmatched. CDR3 amino acids: CARRRGTLAGGRDTQYF. The CDR3, as DNA: TGTGCCAGACGTCGGGGGACACTAGCGGGAGGCCGGGATACGCAGTATTTT.

Regarding this clonotype: One junction end does not reproduce the germline sequence, and a read error may be involved. The chain is built from TRBV6-6 and TRBJ2-6; 7 positions agree with TRBD2. This CDR3 has 17 residues. Per germline, CDR1 MNHNY and CDR2 SVGAGI (reference sequence). Here the CDR3 DNA reads TGTGCCAGCACCCCGGGACTATTCTCCTCTGGGGACAACGTCCTGACTTTC. Its protein is CASTPGLFSSGDNVLTF.

This clonotype has only a few counts. The rearrangement joins TRBV28 to TRBJ2-2; 7 bases match TRBD1. Germline V lookup: CDR1 MDHEN, CDR2 SYDVKM. Trimming took 2 bases from V and 7 from J; bases not matched to a gene: 13. The CDR3 length is 17 residues. The CDR3 DNA follows: TGTGCCAGCAGTTTAGGTGTTGGCAGGGGGTTGAGCGGGGAGCTGTTTTTT. It encodes CASSLGVGRGLSGELFF.

This clonotype appeared many times. This chain uses TRBV20-1 with TRBJ2-3, with D maybe TRBD2 (6 bases). V lost 0 bases to trimming and J lost 3 bases, with 7 bases between them. There are 13 residues in the CDR3. Per germline, CDR1 DFQATT and CDR2 SNEGSKA (reference sequence). The CDR3 DNA is TGCAGTGCTAGAGATGCGGGGACAGATACGCAGTATTTT. It specifies CSARDAGTDTQYF.

This chain links TRBV19 with TRBJ2-5; the D gene is possibly TRBD1 (6 bases). There are 15 residues in the CDR3. Trimming stripped 3 bases from V and 7 bases from J, with 18 bases between. Germline V gene sequence: CDR1 LNHDA, CDR2 SQIVND (reference sequence). The CDR3 loop reads CASSIPTSIGGTQYF. As DNA, the CDR3 is TGTGCCAGTAGTATCCCGACATCAATAGGGGGGACCCAGTACTTC. Combining the CDR3 with reference TRBV19 and TRBJ2-5 gives the whole variable domain DGGITQSPKYLFRKEGQNVTLSCEQNLNHDAMYWYRQDPGQGLRLIYYSQIVNDFQKGDIAEGYSVSREKKESFPLTVTSAQKNPTAFYLCASSIPTSIGGTQYFGPGTRLLVL.

As for this clonotype: Sequence at one end of the junction differs from germline and may be a read error. The chain links TRBV10-3 to TRBJ2-1, with D perhaps assigned TRBD1 or TRBD2 (6 bases each). The CDR3 totals 14 residues. CDR1 ENHRY and CDR2 SYGVKD come from the germline V gene. The CDR3 sequence is CAISAGGGYLERFF. The CDR3 coding sequence is TGTGCCATCAGCGCCGGAGGGGGATACCTAGAGCGGTTCTTC.

This clonotype was seen ten or more times. The rearrangement uses TRBV20-1 and TRBJ2-5; possibly TRBD2 for D (7 bases). Trimming removed 6 bases at V and 2 bases at J, with 25 bases between. CDR1 DFQATT and CDR2 SNEGSKA come from the germline V gene (reference sequence). The length of the CDR3 is 17 residues. CDR3: CSATPDWPAGQQETQYF. In DNA, the CDR3 is TGCAGTGCCACCCCCGACTGGCCAGCGGGACAACAAGAGACCCAGTACTTC.